This record looks at one T cell receptor (beta chain) sequence and its context. Its antigen is still unknown. Base qualities are not provided; no much larger clone lies one nucleotide away. The CDR3 has 15 amino acids, counting the end cysteine and phenylalanine. Solely the CDR3 DNA is kept, with 45 bases framed from the first base. CDR1 and CDR2 are read off the germline V gene as MNHEY and SVGAGI. V has 5 bases trimmed and J has 9 bases trimmed; junction bases matching no gene number 13. This sample was included in a study of shared T cell receptors in the human thymus (dated by TCRdb to the early 2020s). Background on the whole study: The study investigated the way shared, self-reactive T-cell receptor alpha chains are produced in the human thymus.

Libraries were constructed by the immunoSEQ multiplex PCR assay. Held by TCRdb, this immuneACCESS table contains in-frame sequences only and omits some clones. Under half of the omission traces to an unresolved V gene where checked; the cause of the rest is unknown. This sample gives 630,000 or so clones in total; about 90% of them show up just once. Roughly 0.0086% of the sample belongs to the ten largest clones. This sample also appeared in a second study, on human thymus T cells. Taken from the second paper: The donors were immunologically healthy infants in Finland who had open corrective cardiac surgery for congenital heart defects. The thymus tissue came from surgical resects taken out during corrective cardiac surgery. Biased V and J gene segment usage appeared to be present in both thymic and peripheral blood repertoires. The related research reported highly overlapping thymic TCR repertoires among unrelated individuals. The study characterized TCR alpha and beta repertoires from about 8 infant thymus samples and a few related peripheral blood samples. The infant donors were about 7 to 250 days old, and the cohort included six or seven males and two females. Thymocytes were mechanically released from the tissue and were stored as pellets of 10-30 million cells at -70 degrees C. A QIAsymphony instrument was used to extract genomic DNA from the frozen cell pellets. Using the immunoSEQ multiplex PCR assay, the TCRB and TCRAD loci were amplified from a standardized quantity of quality-controlled genomic DNA. Amplicons spanned the V(D)J region at a length sufficient to cover the CDR3 and identify V and J genes. Amplicon sequencing was performed on an Illumina platform through the commercial immunoSEQ service. Primer bias and sequencing errors were corrected using previously described methods, and TCRAD and TCRB definitions followed the IMGT database. Repertoires were analysed with immunoSEQ Analyzer 3.0 and VDJTools, covering basic statistics, V/J segment usage, diversity estimates, rarefaction and pairwise overlap. Diversity was estimated using the Chao1, ChaoE, Efron-Thisted, Shannon and inverse Simpson indices, and was also estimated on datasets down-sampled to the size of the smallest sample. Repertoire overlap was determined by strict matching of CDR3 nucleotide sequence, V gene and J gene, and Jaccard-based multidimensional scaling clustering was applied. Thymus samples yielded on average roughly 840,000 unique TCRB clonotypes, compared with around 91,000 from blood samples.

The rearrangement combines TRBV6-5 with TRBJ1-5; 7 central nucleotides agree with TRBD1. The sequence was obtained from a boy less than two years old with a congenital heart defect. Donor details come from another sample of the same person, matched by shared clones. The sample consisted of thymocytes. The DNA sequence reads TGTGCCAGCAGTCCTCGACAGGGTGCGGGGTCGCCCCAGCATTTT. Translated, this gives CASSPRQGAGSPQHF.